The rows below give T cell receptor beta chains drawn from one sample of a study of blood T cell repertoires in COVID-19. Profiled with immunoSEQ multiplex PCR; TCRdb holds only in-frame clones, not every one. The table shows a few hundred thousand clones, with approximately 89% occurring only once. The specimen sequenced was peripheral blood. The receptors stem from a woman between 45 and 65 years old with COVID-19, enrolled during active disease. Both conserved end residues are part of each CDR3. Fields, in order: V gene, J gene, clone size, D gene, CDR3 length, CDR3 protein, CDR3 DNA. The D gene is left open where the match is weak. Clone size appears in some rows only: once, few, many, or a class for an expanded clone.

TRBV13	TRBJ1-1	-	-	14	CASSFYETPTEAFF	TGTGCCAGCAGCTTCTATGAGACTCCCACTGAAGCTTTCTTT
TRBV19	TRBJ1-1	-	TRBD1	14	CASSRRGLDTEAFF	TGTGCCAGTAGTAGAAGGGGGCTAGACACTGAAGCTTTCTTT
TRBV7-8	TRBJ2-1	-	TRBD1	11	CASRRTGEQFF	TGTGCCAGCAGACGGACAGGTGAGCAGTTCTTC
TRBV5-6	TRBJ2-1	-	-	11	CASKYRVRKFF	TGTGCCAGCAAATACAGGGTCCGGAAGTTCTTC
TRBV6-6	TRBJ1-6	-	-	13	CASSTDIASPLHF	TGTGCCAGCAGTACCGACATTGCTTCACCCCTCCACTTT
TRBV5-1	TRBJ1-1	-	TRBD1	15	CASSLMGQRRNEAFF	TGCGCCAGCAGCCTAATGGGACAGCGCCGAAATGAAGCTTTCTTT
TRBV19	TRBJ1-3	few	TRBD1	18	CASSIGPGGAGSGNTIYF	TGTGCCAGTAGTATTGGTCCAGGGGGCGCGGGCTCTGGAAACACCATATATTTT
TRBV14	TRBJ1-1	-	-	14	CASSPARASGIAFF	TGTGCCAGCAGCCCCGCGCGGGCGTCGGGGATAGCTTTCTTT
TRBV14	TRBJ1-3	-	-	15	CASSQGATSGNTIYF	TGTGCCAGCAGCCAAGGGGCGACCTCTGGAAACACCATATATTTT
TRBV5-1	TRBJ2-3	-	-	16	CASSFSGSEGTDTQYF	TGCGCCAGCAGCTTCTCCGGGTCCGAGGGTACAGATACGCAGTATTTT
TRBV5-5	TRBJ1-3	-	-	13	CASSSRPGNTIYF	TGTGCCAGCAGCTCGAGGCCTGGAAACACCATATATTTT
TRBV6-1	TRBJ1-4	once	TRBD1	13	CASSEAGTGTGRF	TGTGCCAGCAGTGAAGCGGGAACCGGGACAGGTCGTTTT
TRBV9	TRBJ1-2	-	TRBD1	14	CASSPPGQAEGYTF	TGTGCCAGCAGCCCACCAGGACAGGCCGAGGGCTACACCTTC
TRBV7-9	TRBJ2-7	-	-	14	CASSPHQGGYEQYF	TGTGCCAGCAGTCCGCATCAGGGGGGCTACGAGCAGTACTTC
TRBV6-5	TRBJ1-1	-	-	14	CASSYTLLNTEAFF	TGTGCCAGCAGTTACACTCTACTGAACACTGAAGCTTTCTTT
TRBV2	TRBJ2-1	once	TRBD1	15	CASSSRGLSRYEQFF	TGTGCCAGCAGTTCAAGGGGGCTTTCTCGGTATGAGCAGTTCTTC
TRBV29-1	TRBJ1-1	-	-	11	CSGGGGTEAFF	TGCAGCGGGGGCGGCGGCACTGAAGCTTTCTTT
TRBV28	TRBJ2-7	-	TRBD1	14	CASSNRDRVGEQYF	TGTGCCAGCAGTAACCGGGACAGGGTCGGCGAGCAGTACTTC
TRBV7-2	TRBJ1-2	-	-	16	CASSLGGISRNYGYTF	TGTGCCAGCAGCTTAGGTGGCATATCACGAAACTATGGCTACACCTTC
TRBV11-2	TRBJ1-5	-	-	15	CASSPTRGIGQPQHF	TGTGCCAGCAGCCCTACCCGGGGAATTGGTCAGCCCCAGCATTTT
TRBV2	TRBJ2-3	-	-	14	CASVKGPSTDTQYF	TGTGCCTCCGTTAAGGGGCCCAGCACAGATACGCAGTATTTT
TRBV4-1	TRBJ1-1	-	-	17	CASSQVPRQVMNTEAFF	TGCGCCAGCAGCCAAGTACCCAGACAGGTTATGAACACTGAAGCTTTCTTT
TRBV5-3	TRBJ1-5	-	-	17	CARRHRGGSYRNQPQHF	TGTGCCAGAAGACATCGGGGGGGCTCTTATCGCAATCAGCCCCAGCATTTT
TRBV18	TRBJ2-6	-	TRBD1	17	CASSPRQGATGANVLTF	TGTGCCAGCTCACCCCGACAGGGGGCAACTGGGGCCAACGTCCTGACTTTC
TRBV28	TRBJ2-7	-	-	14	CASSLPGGAYEQYF	TGTGCCAGCAGTTTGCCGGGGGGCGCCTACGAGCAGTACTTC
TRBV6-1	TRBJ1-4	-	-	17	CASSVYRVGATNEKLFF	TGTGCCAGCAGTGTTTACAGGGTGGGTGCAACTAATGAAAAACTGTTTTTT
TRBV6-6	TRBJ2-3	-	TRBD2	13	CATRAGGTYTQYF	TGTGCCACAAGAGCGGGGGGAACGTATACGCAGTATTTT
TRBV18	TRBJ2-1	-	TRBD1	16	CASSPSGQGSYNEQFF	TGTGCCAGCTCACCATCAGGACAGGGGTCCTACAATGAGCAGTTCTTC
TRBV30	TRBJ1-2	-	TRBD1	13	CAWSARQGRGYTF	TGTGCCTGGAGTGCTCGACAGGGACGCGGCTACACCTTC
TRBV19	TRBJ1-1	-	-	13	CASKDKQNTEAFF	TGTGCCAGTAAAGACAAACAGAACACTGAAGCTTTCTTT
TRBV30	TRBJ1-1	-	-	11	CARYLNTEAFF	TGTGCCCGGTATCTGAACACTGAAGCTTTCTTT
TRBV6-5	TRBJ2-1	-	-	15	CASSWGRGGSGEQFF	TGTGCCAGCAGTTGGGGGCGCGGGGGCTCAGGGGAGCAGTTCTTC
TRBV29-1	TRBJ2-1	-	-	15	CSVEDRTNTKNEQFF	TGCAGCGTTGAAGATCGAACGAATACAAAAAATGAGCAGTTCTTC
TRBV6-5	TRBJ1-6	-	-	13	CASSLEGVGPLHF	TGTGCCAGCAGCTTAGAGGGGGTGGGACCCCTCCACTTT
TRBV7-9	TRBJ1-2	-	-	15	CASTPPEGVGYGYTF	TGTGCCAGCACCCCGCCGGAGGGCGTCGGCTATGGCTACACCTTC
TRBV5-1	TRBJ2-7	-	-	13	CASSLGTGYEQYF	TGCGCCAGCAGCTTGGGTACAGGATACGAGCAGTACTTC
TRBV7-9	TRBJ2-2	once	TRBD2	15	CASSLNAGDTGELFF	TGTGCCAGCAGCTTAAACGCGGGGGACACCGGGGAGCTGTTTTTT
TRBV2	TRBJ2-6	few	TRBD1	17	CASSDIQGVAGANVLTF	TGTGCCAGCAGTGACATTCAGGGGGTTGCTGGGGCCAACGTCCTGACTTTC
TRBV19	TRBJ2-1	-	-	16	CASSKSRGVGYNEQFF	TGTGCCAGTAGTAAGAGCCGCGGGGTCGGCTACAATGAGCAGTTCTTC
TRBV2	TRBJ2-5	-	-	14	CASSDRGWKETQYF	TGTGCCAGCAGTGATAGGGGGTGGAAGGAGACCCAGTACTTC
TRBV5-1	TRBJ2-3	-	-	15	CASSSTQQSTDTQYF	TGCGCCAGCAGCTCCACCCAACAATCCACAGATACGCAGTATTTT
TRBV30	TRBJ2-6	-	-	15	CAWSAGLSGANVLTF	TGTGCCTGGAGCGCGGGGCTCTCTGGGGCCAACGTCCTGACTTTC
TRBV9	TRBJ1-2	-	-	15	CASSSPRGAYYGYTF	TGTGCCAGCAGCTCCCCTCGGGGGGCCTACTATGGCTACACCTTC
TRBV13	TRBJ2-7	-	TRBD2	12	CASSFVGGTSSF	TGTGCCAGCAGCTTCGTGGGAGGGACTAGCTCGTTC
TRBV5-1	TRBJ1-2	once	TRBD1	15	CASSLEGTDAGGYTF	TGCGCCAGCAGCTTGGAGGGGACAGATGCAGGAGGCTACACCTTC
TRBV3-1/TRBV3-2	TRBJ1-2	-	-	12	CASSQGKEGYTF	TGTGCCAGCAGCCAAGGGAAGGAGGGCTACACCTTC
TRBV19	TRBJ2-7	-	TRBD2	14	CASSQIAGGYEQYF	TGTGCCAGTAGTCAGATAGCGGGGGGCTACGAGCAGTACTTC
TRBV2	TRBJ1-6	-	TRBD1	16	CASSPPIGTGNSPLHF	TGTGCCAGCAGCCCACCAATTGGGACAGGGAATTCACCCCTCCACTTT
TRBV3-1/TRBV3-2	TRBJ1-1	once	TRBD1	17	CASSPYPGTGVNTEAFF	TGTGCCAGCAGCCCCTACCCGGGGACAGGGGTGAACACTGAAGCTTTCTTT
TRBV9	TRBJ2-3	-	-	14	CASSVLTSTDTQYF	TGTGCCAGCAGCGTCTTGACTAGCACAGATACGCAGTATTTT
TRBV30	TRBJ1-6	-	-	16	CAWSVPLRLYNSPLHF	TGTGCCTGGAGTGTACCCTTGCGGTTATATAATTCACCCCTCCACTTT
TRBV7-6	TRBJ1-2	-	-	11	CASSPTSGYTF	TGTGCCAGCAGCCCCACGAGCGGCTACACCTTC
TRBV20-1	TRBJ2-1	-	TRBD1	17	CSASPGQAISFYNEQFF	TGCAGTGCTAGTCCAGGACAGGCCATCTCCTTTTACAATGAGCAGTTCTTC